The TCR beta chain under discussion was sequenced for a study of blood T cell repertoires in COVID-19. About the study: Sample material is recorded as cDNA or gDNA derived from T cells, B-cell-depleted T cells, or PBMCs.

This table comes from immunoSEQ multiplex PCR, and its TCRdb copy is limited to in-frame clones, with some not included. Seen here are roughly 280,000 clones, around 80% observed once, and the top ten hold roughly 4%. Germline CDR1 reads SNHLY; CDR2 reads FYNNEI. The V gene lost 6 bases and the J gene lost 1 base, with 5 bases spanning the gap. The CDR3 consists of 12 residues. The J gene is TRBJ2-3, the V gene TRBV2; D gene unclear. The clonotype was recovered from a man aged 55 to 69 with acute or convalescent COVID-19. Sequencing was done on a sample of peripheral blood. The CDR3 here is CASSSGTDTQYF. CDR3 DNA: TGTGCCAGCAGCTCTGGCACAGATACGCAGTATTTT.